The rows below give T cell receptor beta chains drawn from one sample of a study of T cells in Graves' hyperthyroidism and ophthalmopathy. In TCRdb, the multiplex PCR reads were re-called with MiXCR into one record per CDR3 protein. Among approximately 640,000 distinct CDR3 sequences, 15% to 20% were seen once, and the ten largest hold around 16%. The specimen was blood. The receptors originated from a man between 45 and 60 years old with Graves' hyperthyroidism. The CDR3 runs from the conserved cysteine through the conserved F or W. A D gene is named only where the DNA matches it firmly. Clone size appears in some rows only: once, few, many, or a class for an expanded clone.

size	V	D	J	CDR3	DNA
many	TRBV11-1	-	TRBJ1-5	CASSLGHTFYPNQPQHF	TGTGCCAGCAGCTTAGGACATACCTTTTATCCCAATCAGCCCCAGCATTTT
few	TRBV5-1	TRBD2	TRBJ2-1	CASSQQLAGGGEQFF	TGCGCCAGCAGTCAACAACTAGCGGGAGGCGGTGAGCAGTTCTTC
many	TRBV10-3	TRBD1	TRBJ2-5	CAANRGGLETQYF	TGTGCCGCCAACAGGGGCGGGTTAGAGACCCAGTACTTC
many	TRBV18	TRBD1	TRBJ1-1	CASSLDRVGDNTEAFF	TGTGCCAGCTCACTGGACAGGGTGGGTGATAACACTGAAGCCTTCTTT
-	TRBV7-9	TRBD2	TRBJ2-7	CASSLPTGGNSYEQYF	TGTGCCAGCAGCCTCCCGACGGGGGGTAACTCCTACGAGCAGTACTTC
many	TRBV28	-	TRBJ2-1	CASSIRTGMIAGNEQFF	TGTGCCAGCAGTATCCGGACAGGGATGATAGCGGGGAATGAGCAGTTCTTC
many	TRBV6-1	-	TRBJ1-1	CASRATGITEAFF	TGTGCCAGCAGGGCCACAGGGATCACTGAAGCTTTCTTT
-	TRBV5-1	-	TRBJ2-7	CASSLAFRAREQYF	TGCGCCAGCAGCTTGGCCTTTCGGGCGAGGGAGCAGTACTTC
-	TRBV4-3	TRBD2	TRBJ2-2	CASSQGYMTSGTGELFF	TGCGCCAGCAGCCAAGGATACATGACTAGCGGCACCGGGGAGCTGTTTTTT
-	TRBV12-3/TRBV12-4	TRBD2	TRBJ2-3	CASSLIAGGPADTQYF	TGTGCCAGCAGTTTGATAGCGGGAGGGCCAGCAGATACGCAGTATTTT
-	TRBV4-1	-	TRBJ2-1	CASSQAPRVNNEQFF	TGCGCCAGCAGCCAAGCCCCCAGGGTAAACAATGAGCAGTTCTTC
-	TRBV24-1	-	TRBJ2-3	CATSDQTGSITDTQYF	TGTGCCACCAGTGACCAAACCGGGTCGATCACAGATACGCAGTATTTT
few	TRBV19	TRBD1	TRBJ2-7	CASSPGQGNRYEQYF	TGTGCCAGTAGTCCCGGACAGGGGAACCGCTACGAGCAGTACTTC
few	TRBV20-1	-	TRBJ2-5	CSASSGQETQYF	TGCAGTGCTAGTAGCGGTCAAGAGACCCAGTACTTC
few	TRBV7-2	TRBD1	TRBJ1-2	CASSLYRDRTYGYTF	TGTGCCAGCAGCTTATACCGGGACAGGACTTATGGCTACACCTTC
-	TRBV27	-	TRBJ2-7	CASSLNSPYEQYF	TGTGCCAGCAGTTTAAACTCTCCCTACGAGCAGTACTTC
-	TRBV29-1	-	TRBJ2-7	CSVVTDRGYEQYF	TGCAGCGTAGTGACAGACCGAGGCTACGAGCAGTACTTC
-	TRBV2	TRBD1	TRBJ1-1	CANPSRDRDQVFF	TGTGCCAACCCATCCCGGGACAGGGACCAAGTGTTCTTT
-	TRBV9	TRBD1	TRBJ2-7	CASNLGGQGVNEQYF	TGTGCCAGCAACCTCGGAGGACAGGGGGTTAACGAGCAGTACTTC
many	TRBV2	-	TRBJ2-7	CASSEVTISYEQYF	TGTGCCAGCAGTGAAGTTACGATTTCCTACGAGCAGTACTTC
many	TRBV28	-	TRBJ1-1	CASRPQNGVVNTEAFF	TGTGCCAGCAGGCCTCAAAATGGGGTTGTGAACACTGAAGCTTTCTTT
-	TRBV27	TRBD2	TRBJ2-1	CASSSGLANNEQFF	TGTGCCAGCAGTTCGGGACTAGCGAACAATGAGCAGTTCTTC
many	TRBV9	-	TRBJ1-2	CASSAGGNGYTF	TGTGCCAGCAGCGCCGGGGGGAATGGCTACACCTTC
many	TRBV3-1	-	TRBJ1-1	CASSQGLQRGVAFF	TGTGCCAGCAGCCAAGGGCTACAGCGGGGGGTAGCTTTCTTT
many	TRBV12-3/TRBV12-4	-	TRBJ2-1	CASSLGGTEYNEQFF	TGTGCCAGCAGTTTAGGCGGGACAGAGTACAATGAGCAGTTCTTC
many	TRBV27	-	TRBJ2-7	CASSSGLLGLYEQYF	TGTGCCAGCAGTTCGGGACTCCTCGGGCTATACGAGCAGTACTTC
-	TRBV20-1	-	TRBJ2-7	CSADGLTGESYEQYF	TGCAGTGCGGATGGACTAACGGGAGAGTCCTACGAGCAGTACTTC
many	TRBV6-1	TRBD2	TRBJ2-5	CATTPKREGRETQYF	TGTGCCACCACCCCTAAGCGGGAGGGCCGAGAGACCCAGTACTTC
many	TRBV12-3/TRBV12-4	-	TRBJ2-6	CASSLMGFGANVLTF	TGTGCCAGCAGTTTAATGGGGTTCGGGGCCAACGTCCTGACTTTC